This record looks at one TCR beta chain sequence and its context. This record comes from a study of blood T cell repertoires in COVID-19. As for the study in general: T cells, B-cell-depleted T cells, or PBMCs provided the cDNA or gDNA that served as material.

In terms of age and location, participants ranged from roughly 18 to 95 years and lived in about 25 US areas. Participants' reported clinical history set cohort assignment. Recovered participants had two consecutive negative NP/OP PCR tests, healthcare professional clearance, or symptom resolution. Here immunoSEQ multiplex PCR was the method, and the copy in TCRdb shows in-frame clones only, minus some. The sample records 150,000 or so clones, over 80% being singletons. This CDR3 is built from 15 residues. Germline CDR1 SGHTS, CDR2 YDEGEE. V gave up 4 bases and J gave up 7 bases; unmatched junction bases: 6.

The TCR sequence derives from a woman between 45 and 65 years old who had recovered from COVID-19. This chain uses TRBV5-8 with TRBJ1-6; 9 positions agree with TRBD1. The sequencing input was PBMCs or T cells enriched from blood (not recorded which). This CDR3 reads CASSTGQGRNSPLHF. The CDR3 DNA is TGTGCCAGCAGCACGGGACAGGGACGAAATTCACCCCTCCACTTT.